This T cell receptor beta chain was observed in a study of beta chain features in type 1 diabetes (dated by TCRdb to 2017 to 2018). Notes on the research overall: Patients and healthy donors did not differ in mean age, gender distribution, total cell number or subset yield. The study compared the TCRB repertoires of sorted circulating CD4+ T cell subsets in recently diagnosed type 1 diabetes patients with those in matched healthy donors. Whereas all 30 or so donors provided naive and central memory subsets, regulatory and stem cell-like memory subsets were isolated from just 8 patients and about eight healthy donors. A total of around 110,000,000 sorted cells were examined across all samples, and a strong correlation was observed between cell number per subset and RNA yield. Overall results and qualifications from the work: Because the HLA sub-analyses included only small numbers of individuals, any influence of HLA type on TCRB rearrangement was left unresolved. PCR might favor shorter templates, but patient and control samples were amplified and corrected together, so any skew would affect both groups equally. The naive, central memory and regulatory TCRB repertoires appeared to resemble one another more closely among patients than among healthy donors. Type 1 diabetes patients showed a moderate but significant shortening of TCRB CDR3 length in all four CD4+ subsets. Because cDNA rather than genomic DNA was sequenced, highly expressing activated cells could have been over-represented, although no difference in activation and CD3 levels was found between groups. Patients with type 1 diabetes made fewer insertions and deleted more nucleotides at VDJ recombination sites, implying thymic rearrangement abnormalities.

Deletion took 4 bases off V and 1 base off J, with a span of 10 bases between the germline ends. From the cysteine up to the phenylalanine, the CDR3 has a length of 14 residues. The sequence is cut down to CDR3 DNA, 42 bases in frame from base 1. According to the germline V gene (reference sequence), CDR1 reads SEHNR and CDR2 reads FQNEAQ. This clone came up a few times. Its antigen specificity is not known. Per-base qualities were not stored, and no clone one base away is much larger. Each donor gave one peripheral blood draw, averaging approximately 110 mL, which was collected into heparinised tubes. A BD FACSAria II was used to sort naive, central memory, regulatory and stem cell-like memory CD4+ T cells with a panel that included CD45RO, CCR7, CD25, CD127, CD95 and CD27. All sorted populations exceeded 95% purity. PBMCs were isolated immediately by Lymphoprep density gradient centrifugation and stained directly without culture. Samples were stained and sorted in pairs, with one healthy donor and one patient per experiment, so that batch effects were minimized.

The entire amount of isolated RNA was reverse transcribed using the High Capacity cDNA Reverse Transcription Kit, so the sequenced TCRB transcripts were expressed ones. Deep immunoSEQ sequencing was performed on naive, central memory and regulatory T cell samples, with an average of roughly 3.5 million total reads per sample. Sorted cells were lysed in RLT buffer, and RNA was extracted using DNase-treated RNeasy Micro or Mini kits according to cell number. To prevent cross-contamination, every cell subset was processed on its own, while patient and healthy donor samples were processed together. TCRB sequences were amplified from cDNA with the immunoSEQ multiplex PCR, producing 87-bp fragments spanning the CDR3 region. Sequencing of the amplicons was performed on the Illumina HiSeq platform. Per the source publication's procedure: PCR bias was computationally corrected using synthetic template baselines, reads within Hamming distance 2 were collapsed, and singletons that could not be merged were discarded. Reads were aligned to IMGT to assign V, D and J genes, CDR3 length, and insertions or deletions at six rearrangement sites. Within each subset, clonotype counts were normalized to the number of sorted cells before true diversity and Gini coefficients were calculated with the tcR R package. The overlap coefficient, calculated on TCRB nucleotide sequences, was used to quantify repertoire sharing. Out-of-frame TCRB sequences from naive cells were analyzed as a proxy for the pre-selection repertoire. TCRdb mirrors the immuneACCESS table, restricted to in-frame sequences. Some clones are absent from its copies; in checked studies, under half trace to an unresolved V gene, and the reason for the others is unknown. That table gives V, J and clone size, and the DNA gave D and trimming. The sample table shows hundreds of thousands of clones, and over 10% are seen once. The ten largest clones capture 0.022% of the sample.

The sequence joins TRBV7-9 to TRBJ1-1; the D gene is perhaps TRBD1, from 5 matching bases. The TCR comes from a young man with type 1 diabetes. The sample consisted of naive CD4+ T cells from blood. In light of the paper, this sample's cell subset or site label describes: true naive CD4+ T cells. CDR3 protein: CASSSGLTNTEAFF. Here is the DNA: TGTGCCAGCAGCTCGGGACTAACGAACACTGAAGCTTTCTTT.